The TCR beta chain under discussion was sequenced for a study of blood T cells in healthy people across ages. Study in general: About one barcoded beta molecule per two T cells was captured by template switching.

This clonotype was seen a few times. As yet, its antigen is unknown. Study results and caveats: It was held that the diversity estimates obtained from one million T cells were underestimates. The study lacked donor CMV status, which possibly confounded expanded clonotype changes.

The CDR3 covers 17 residues. J gave up 0 bases and V 9 bases, and 11 bases lay outside the gene matches. PBMCs were isolated at a quantity of at least 6 million per sample. The authors ran a second PCR of about 6 to 11 cycles using a sample-barcoded 5' primer and a J-beta primer mix. TCRdb analysed the 5' RACE reads with MiXCR anew, one entry per CDR3 protein. The table records some 1 million distinct CDR3 sequences, 45% of them present only once. The material sequenced was blood. The V and J genes are TRBV12-3 or TRBV12-4 and TRBJ2-6, with 7 bases identical to TRBD1. This sequence originates from a woman aged 55-70 years in good health. In DNA, the CDR3 is TGTGCCAGTACGCCGGGACAGAAGGGCTCTGGGGCCAACGTCCTGACTTTC. Residues: CASTPGQKGSGANVLTF.